These 25 T cell receptor beta chains share one sample of origin, sequenced in a study of technical replicates of blood from a handful of donors. The assay was immunoSEQ multiplex PCR, and TCRdb's table has in-frame clones only and misses some. Of fewer than 85,000 clones listed, 96% are singletons. The sample was T cells isolated from PBMCs. Receptors were obtained from a human donor in good health.

The genes are TRBV2 and TRBJ2-2; D remains ambiguous. Trimming removed 7 bases at V and 0 bases at J, with 12 bases between. The CDR3 is made up of 15 amino acids. Germline CDR1 reads SNHLY; CDR2 reads FYNNEI. CDR3 coding DNA: TGTGCCAGCACCGGTCTTGCCGCGAACACCGGGGAGCTGTTTTTT. Translated, it gives CASTGLAANTGELFF.

This chain links TRBV11-3 with TRBJ2-1; 8 positions match TRBD2. The CDR3 is 15 amino acids. In germline, CDR1 is SGHNT, CDR2 YENEEA. Unmatched junction bases numbered 3, after V lost 0 bases and J lost 5 bases. CDR3 residues: CASSLESSGHNEQFF. The CDR3 nucleotides read TGTGCCAGCAGCTTAGAGTCTAGCGGGCACAATGAGCAGTTCTTC.

This sequence joins TRBV27 and TRBJ1-5; D possibly corresponds to TRBD1 (5 bases). Germline assignment: CDR1 MNHEY and CDR2 SMNVEV (reference sequence). Trimming stripped 4 bases from V and 5 bases from J, with 12 bases between. There are 14 residues in the CDR3. This CDR3 reads CASSSRGLHQPQHF. Here the CDR3 DNA reads TGTGCCAGCAGTTCTAGGGGCCTCCATCAGCCCCAGCATTTT.

V is TRBV27 and J is TRBJ1-1; perhaps TRBD1 as D (6 bases). The germline gives CDR1 MNHEY, CDR2 SMNVEV (reference sequence). V gave up 2 bases and J gave up 1 base, with 14 bases separating them. This CDR3 is 16 amino acids long. This CDR3 is CASSLRGALGNTEAFF. The CDR3, as DNA: TGTGCCAGCAGTTTACGGGGGGCGCTTGGGAACACTGAAGCTTTCTTT.

This chain connects TRBV10-3 to TRBJ1-4; TRBD1 agrees at 7 bases. This CDR3 has 14 amino acids. Germline-derived CDR1 and CDR2 are ENHRY and SYGVKD. Germline trimming cut 3 bases from V and 8 bases from J; bases unmatched to any gene: 6. The CDR3 DNA reads TGTGCCATCAGTGAAGGGGGCAGAGTAGAAAAACTGTTTTTT. It translates to CAISEGGRVEKLFF.

This chain connects TRBV5-1 to TRBJ2-7; the match to TRBD2 covers 12 bases. CDR1 SGHRS and CDR2 YFSETQ come from the germline V gene. The CDR3 loop spans 15 amino acids. V lost 4 bases and J lost 2; bases outside the gene matches: 4. The CDR3 spells CASSPGLAGTYEQYF. In nucleotides, the CDR3 is TGCGCCAGCAGCCCTGGACTAGCGGGAACCTACGAGCAGTACTTC.

The rearrangement joins TRBV4-3 to TRBJ2-7; 7 bases are shared with TRBD1. This CDR3 contains 15 residues. From germline, CDR1 is LGHNA and CDR2 YSLEER. V was pared by 4 bases and J by 0 bases, with 6 bases of the junction left unmatched. The DNA of the CDR3 is TGCGCCAGCAGCCGTAGGACAGGATTCTCCTACGAGCAGTACTTC. It yields the protein CASSRRTGFSYEQYF.

The chain's CDR3 is CASSSRRRSGELFF. CDR3 sequence (DNA): TGTGCCAGCAGCTCTAGAAGGAGGTCCGGGGAGCTGTTTTTT. This chain uses TRBV7-2 with TRBJ2-2, with a tentative D call TRBD2 (5 bases). V lost 4 bases and J lost 6, with 12 bases in between. Germline CDR1 is SGHTA and CDR2 is FQGNSA. The CDR3 runs 14 residues.

The genes are TRBV29-1 and TRBJ1-3; possible D gene TRBD1, 5 bases. Germline-derived CDR1 and CDR2 are SQVTM and ANQGSEA. Trimming removed 5 bases at V and 0 bases at J, with 17 bases between. This CDR3 contains 16 residues. The CDR3 protein is CSVTGTSMGSGNTIYF. DNA of the CDR3: TGCAGCGTTACAGGAACGAGTATGGGCTCTGGAAACACCATATATTTT.

The CDR3 sequence is CASSDSVGAGRNTEAFF. CDR3 DNA sequence: TGTGCCAGCAGTGACAGTGTGGGGGCTGGAAGGAACACTGAAGCTTTCTTT. The chain uses TRBV6-4 and TRBJ1-1; perhaps TRBD1 as D (6 bases). There are 17 residues in the CDR3. Germline CDR1 is MRHNA and CDR2 is SNTAGT. Trimming removed 2 bases at V and 1 base at J, with 17 bases between.

The gene calls are TRBV7-9 and TRBJ2-3, with D tentatively TRBD1 (6 bases). The CDR3 covers 15 residues. From germline, CDR1 is SEHNR and CDR2 FQNEAQ (reference sequence). V was pared by 1 base and J by 3 bases, with 11 bases between. For the CDR3, the DNA is TGTGCCAGCAGCTTAGTACAGGGAGTAACAGATACGCAGTATTTT. Amino acids: CASSLVQGVTDTQYF.

CDR3 in amino acids: CASSQMGLAGAIYNEQFF. The CDR3 nucleotides are TGCGCCAGCAGCCAAATGGGCCTGGCAGGGGCGATATACAATGAGCAGTTCTTC. The V gene is TRBV4-3, the J gene TRBJ2-1; maybe TRBD1 (6 bases). CDR3 length: 18 residues. Looked up from germline, CDR1 is LGHNA and CDR2 is YSLEER. V was cut by 2 bases and J by 4 bases, with 21 bases left in between.

This clone was seen a single time. The CDR3 sequence: CASSSSTGGEQFF. CDR3 sequence (DNA): TGTGCCAGCAGCTCATCGACAGGGGGTGAGCAGTTCTTC. This chain links TRBV7-9 with TRBJ2-1, with 9 bases aligning to TRBD1. The CDR3 has 13 residues. Germline CDR1 is SEHNR and CDR2 is FQNEAQ (reference sequence). Trimming took 4 bases from V and 9 from J; bases not matched to a gene: 4.

The chain links TRBV10-1 to TRBJ2-1; 7 bases line up with TRBD2. Germline V gives CDR1 WNHNN, CDR2 SYGVQD (reference sequence). The CDR3 covers 16 residues. The J segment lost 14 bases and the V segment lost 4 bases, leaving 20 bases of the junction unmatched. The CDR3 coding sequence is TGCGCCAGCAGTGGGACTAGGGACCCTCGTACTTCAGGAGAGTTCTTC. It yields the protein CASSGTRDPRTSGEFF.

The chain carries TRBV28 and TRBJ1-1; the D gene is possibly TRBD1 (5 bases). V lost 5 bases to trimming and J lost 5 bases, with 21 bases between them. Germline V lookup: CDR1 MDHEN, CDR2 SYDVKM. This CDR3 contains 16 residues. The CDR3 DNA reads TGTGCCAGCAGTCCCACAAAAGGATGGGGGGGGACTGAAGCTTTCTTT. This sequence encodes CASSPTKGWGGTEAFF.

This chain connects TRBV28 to TRBJ2-2; D call uncertain. V was cut by 5 bases and J by 2 bases, with 6 bases left in between. There are 13 residues in the CDR3. In germline, CDR1 is MDHEN, CDR2 SYDVKM. This chain's CDR3 is CASSPLNTGELFF. The CDR3 DNA follows: TGTGCCAGCAGTCCCCTTAACACCGGGGAGCTGTTTTTT. The whole variable domain, remainder taken from reference TRBV28 and TRBJ2-2, is DVKVTQSSRYLVKRTGEKVFLECVQDMDHENMFWYRQDPGLGLRLIYFSYDVKMKEKGDIPEGYSVSREKKERFSLILESASTNQTSMYLCASSPLNTGELFFGEGSRLTVL.

The CDR3 bases are TGTGCCAGTAGTATTACTCAGGGGGACACTGAAGCTTTCTTT. It translates to CASSITQGDTEAFF. The J gene is TRBJ1-1, the V gene TRBV19, with TRBD1 matching over 7 bases. CDR3 length: 14 residues. Germline V gene lookup returns CDR1 LNHDA and CDR2 SQIVND (reference sequence). Trimming cost V 3 bases and J 3 bases; bases outside gene matches: 4. The variable domain in full, with the rest retrieved from reference TRBV19 and TRBJ1-1, is DGGITQSPKYLFRKEGQNVTLSCEQNLNHDAMYWYRQDPGQGLRLIYYSQIVNDFQKGDIAEGYSVSREKKESFPLTVTSAQKNPTAFYLCASSITQGDTEAFFGQGTRLTVV.

The rearrangement links TRBV2 to TRBJ2-7, with TRBD1 identical over 8 bases. Looked up from germline, CDR1 is SNHLY and CDR2 is FYNNEI. Trimming at V came to 6 bases and at J to 5 bases, leaving 3 bases not matched to a gene. The CDR3 totals 12 residues. The CDR3 DNA follows: TGTGCCAGCAGCCTGGACAGGGACGAGCAGTACTTC. It encodes CASSLDRDEQYF.

The chain has TRBV6-1 and TRBJ2-5; D is perhaps TRBD2 (6 bases). CDR3 length equals 13 residues. Germline-derived CDR1 and CDR2 are MNHNS and SASEGT. The V end was cut by 8 bases, the J end by 7 bases, with 17 bases between. The CDR3 nucleotides read TGTGCCAGCCATGCTGGGGGGAGGTTGACCCAGTACTTC. Encoded protein: CASHAGGRLTQYF.

The V and J genes are TRBV29-1 and TRBJ1-5; weak D call: TRBD1 (5 bases). The germline V gene has CDR1 SQVTM and CDR2 ANQGSEA. CDR3 length equals 13 residues. The V gene lost 7 bases and the J gene lost 7 bases, with 17 bases spanning the gap. Here the CDR3 reads CSASRGEGQPQHF. The CDR3 bases are TGCAGCGCCAGCCGGGGGGAAGGACAGCCCCAGCATTTT.

This clone was counted between two and nine times. The chain is built from TRBV7-3 and TRBJ1-1; D gene unclear. Looked up from germline, CDR1 is SGHTA and CDR2 is FQGTGA. The CDR3 runs 13 residues. V lost 3 bases, J lost 1 base, and 6 bases lay in between. For the CDR3, the DNA is TGTGCCAGCAGCTTGCAGTGGAACACTGAAGCTTTCTTT. As protein: CASSLQWNTEAFF.

V and J are TRBV27 and TRBJ2-6; D might be TRBD1 (5 bases). The CDR3 consists of 16 residues. Germline lookup yields CDR1 MNHEY and CDR2 SMNVEV (reference sequence). Trimming removed 10 bases at V and 0 bases at J, with 16 bases between. CDR3 sequence: CATRTGQGSGANVLTF. Here the CDR3 DNA reads TGTGCCACCCGTACAGGACAAGGCTCTGGGGCCAACGTCCTGACTTTC. The full variable domain, in which reference TRBV27 and TRBJ2-6 provide the parts outside the CDR3, is EAQVTQNPRYLITVTGKKLTVTCSQNMNHEYMSWYRQDPGLGLRQIYYSMNVEVTDKGDVPEGYKVSRKEKRNFPLILESPSPNQTSLYFCATRTGQGSGANVLTFGAGSRLTVL.

J is TRBJ2-5 and V is TRBV10-3; 9 positions agree with TRBD2. This CDR3 comprises 17 residues. V was clipped by 2 bases and J by 3 bases; unmatched bases: 10. Per the germline V gene, CDR1 is ENHRY and CDR2 is SYGVKD. CDR3 coding DNA: TGTGCCATCAGTGAGCCCCGGCTAGCGGGATGGAAAGAGACCCAGTACTTC. Protein product: CAISEPRLAGWKETQYF.

V is TRBV9 and J is TRBJ2-1; D not certain. V was clipped by 0 bases and J by 7 bases, with 11 bases between them. Per germline, CDR1 SGDLS and CDR2 YYNGEE. CDR3 size: 14 residues. The CDR3 loop reads CASSVALVENEQFF. DNA of the CDR3: TGTGCCAGCAGCGTAGCATTAGTAGAAAATGAGCAGTTCTTC.

The chain carries TRBV2 and TRBJ1-4, with TRBD1 matching over 8 bases. CDR3 length: 14 residues. Germline trimming cut 4 bases from V and 4 bases from J; bases unmatched to any gene: 2. The germline CDR1 and CDR2 sequences are SNHLY and FYNNEI. CDR3 nucleotides: TGTGCCAGCAGTGGGGACAGGTTTAATGAAAAACTGTTTTTT. Translating it yields CASSGDRFNEKLFF.